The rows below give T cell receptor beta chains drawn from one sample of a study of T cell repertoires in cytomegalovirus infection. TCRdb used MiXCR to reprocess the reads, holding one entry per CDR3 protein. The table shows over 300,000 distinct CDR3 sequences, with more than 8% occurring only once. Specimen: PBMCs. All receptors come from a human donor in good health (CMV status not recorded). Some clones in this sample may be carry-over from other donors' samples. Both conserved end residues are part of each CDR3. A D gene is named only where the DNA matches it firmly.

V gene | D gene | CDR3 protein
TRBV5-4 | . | CASSKRGIQYF
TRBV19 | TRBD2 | CASSPKGTSGSRASYNEQFF
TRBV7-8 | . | CASSWRRGNPEAFF
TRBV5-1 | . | CASSFRKSTDTQYF
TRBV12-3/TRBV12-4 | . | CASRNGRGSSNQPQHF
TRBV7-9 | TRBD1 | CASSSRPGTGISYEQYF
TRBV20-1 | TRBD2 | CSARAPGLAGGRRNEQFF
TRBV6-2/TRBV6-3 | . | CASEPTEDYGYTF
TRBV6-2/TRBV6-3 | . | CASSAVGRGGDEQFF
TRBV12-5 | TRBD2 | CASGLWLAGDTQYF
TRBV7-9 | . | CASSPRRSEQETQYF
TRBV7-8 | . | CASSFSRDWENTEAFF
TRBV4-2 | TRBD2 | CASSQDLAGHSTDTQYF
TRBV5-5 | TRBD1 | CASSFADRAVETQYF
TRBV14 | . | CASSESLNTGELFF
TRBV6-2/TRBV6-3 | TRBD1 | CASSPLRTGDQPQHF
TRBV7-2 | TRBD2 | CASRRGGGLYNEQFF
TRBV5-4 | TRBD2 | CASSLASGDNEQFF